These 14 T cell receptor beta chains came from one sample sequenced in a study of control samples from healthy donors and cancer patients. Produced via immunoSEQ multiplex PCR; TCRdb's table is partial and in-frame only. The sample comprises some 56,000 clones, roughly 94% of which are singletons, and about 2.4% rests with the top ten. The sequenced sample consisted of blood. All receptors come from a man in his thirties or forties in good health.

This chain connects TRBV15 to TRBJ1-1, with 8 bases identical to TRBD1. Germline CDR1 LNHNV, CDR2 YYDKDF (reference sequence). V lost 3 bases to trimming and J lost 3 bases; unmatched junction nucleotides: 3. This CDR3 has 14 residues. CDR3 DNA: TGTGCCACCAGCAGGGACAGGGTCCACACTGAAGCTTTCTTT. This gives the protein CATSRDRVHTEAFF.

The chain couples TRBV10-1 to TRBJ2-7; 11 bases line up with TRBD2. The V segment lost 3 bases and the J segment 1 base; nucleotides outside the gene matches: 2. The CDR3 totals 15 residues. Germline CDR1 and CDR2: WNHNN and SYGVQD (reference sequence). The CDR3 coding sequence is TGCGCCAGCAGTGAAAGGACTAGCGGGTCCTACGAGCAGTACTTC. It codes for CASSERTSGSYEQYF.

The CDR3 is CASSTTANYGYTF. The CDR3 region has the DNA TGTGCCAGCAGCACGACAGCTAACTATGGCTACACCTTC. This chain links TRBV3-1 (or the pseudogene TRBV3-2) with TRBJ1-2; TRBD1 is a possible D gene (5 bases). From germline, CDR1 is LGHDT and CDR2 YNNKEL (reference sequence). The CDR3 is made up of 13 amino acids. V lost 5 bases, J lost 0 bases, and 7 bases lay in between.

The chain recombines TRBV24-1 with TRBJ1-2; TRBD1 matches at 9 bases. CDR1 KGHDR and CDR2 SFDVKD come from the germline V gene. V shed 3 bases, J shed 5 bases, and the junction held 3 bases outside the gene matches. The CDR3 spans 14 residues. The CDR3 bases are TGTGCCACCAGTGATACCGGGACAGGGTATGGCTACACCTTC. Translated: CATSDTGTGYGYTF.

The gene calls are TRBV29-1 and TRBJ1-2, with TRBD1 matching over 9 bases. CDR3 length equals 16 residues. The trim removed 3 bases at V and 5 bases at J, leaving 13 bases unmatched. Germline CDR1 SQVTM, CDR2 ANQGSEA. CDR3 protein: CSVDLRDRVLGYGYTF. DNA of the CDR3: TGCAGCGTTGATCTTCGGGACAGGGTCTTAGGGTATGGCTACACCTTC.

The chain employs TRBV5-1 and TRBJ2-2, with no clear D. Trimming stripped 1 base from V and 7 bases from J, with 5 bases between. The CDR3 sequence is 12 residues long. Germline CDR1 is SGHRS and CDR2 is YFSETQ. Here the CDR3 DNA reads TGCGCCAGCAGCTTGAGTATCGGGGAGCTGTTTTTT. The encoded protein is CASSLSIGELFF.

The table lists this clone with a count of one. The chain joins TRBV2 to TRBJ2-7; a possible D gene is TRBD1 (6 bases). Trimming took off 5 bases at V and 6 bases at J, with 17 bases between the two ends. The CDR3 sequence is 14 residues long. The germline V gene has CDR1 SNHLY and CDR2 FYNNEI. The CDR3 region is CASSSRGDLVEQYF. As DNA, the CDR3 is TGTGCCAGCAGTTCCAGGGGCGACCTCGTCGAGCAGTACTTC.

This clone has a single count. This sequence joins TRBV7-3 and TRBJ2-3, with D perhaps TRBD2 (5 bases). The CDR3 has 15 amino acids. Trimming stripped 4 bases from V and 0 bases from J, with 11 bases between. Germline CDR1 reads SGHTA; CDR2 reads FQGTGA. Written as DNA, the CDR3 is TGTGCCAGCAGCTCACAAGGACTTAGCACAGATACGCAGTATTTT. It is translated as CASSSQGLSTDTQYF.

CDR3 in DNA: TGTGCCAGCACCCAGAAGGCCAAAAACATTCAGTACTTC. It encodes CASTQKAKNIQYF. This rearrangement joins TRBV5-8 to TRBJ2-4, with D hard to call. V was pared by 6 bases and J by 1 base, with 8 bases between. Germline loops: CDR1 SGHTS, CDR2 YDEGEE. The CDR3 has 13 amino acids.

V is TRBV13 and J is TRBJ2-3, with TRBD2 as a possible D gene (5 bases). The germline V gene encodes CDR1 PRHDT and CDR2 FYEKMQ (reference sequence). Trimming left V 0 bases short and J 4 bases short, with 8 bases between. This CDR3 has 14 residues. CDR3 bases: TGTGCCAGCAGCTTAGGGGCTAGCTCAGATACGCAGTATTTT. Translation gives CASSLGASSDTQYF.

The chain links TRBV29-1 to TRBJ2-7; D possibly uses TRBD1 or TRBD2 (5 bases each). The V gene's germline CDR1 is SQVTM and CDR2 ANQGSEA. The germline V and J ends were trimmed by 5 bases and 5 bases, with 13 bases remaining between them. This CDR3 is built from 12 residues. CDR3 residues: CSVRQGVHEQYF. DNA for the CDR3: TGCAGCGTTAGGCAGGGAGTCCACGAGCAGTACTTC.

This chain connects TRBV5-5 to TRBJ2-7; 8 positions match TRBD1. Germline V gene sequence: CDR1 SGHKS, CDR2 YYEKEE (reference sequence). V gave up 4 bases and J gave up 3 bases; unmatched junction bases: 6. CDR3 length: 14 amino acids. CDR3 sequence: CASSPGQGGYEQYF. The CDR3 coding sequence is TGTGCCAGCAGCCCCGGACAGGGTGGCTACGAGCAGTACTTC.

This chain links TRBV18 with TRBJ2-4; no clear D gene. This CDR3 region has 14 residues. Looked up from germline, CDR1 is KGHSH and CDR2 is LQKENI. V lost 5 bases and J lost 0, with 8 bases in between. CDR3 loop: CASSGQLAKNIQYF. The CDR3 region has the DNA TGTGCCAGCTCAGGGCAACTAGCCAAAAACATTCAGTACTTC.

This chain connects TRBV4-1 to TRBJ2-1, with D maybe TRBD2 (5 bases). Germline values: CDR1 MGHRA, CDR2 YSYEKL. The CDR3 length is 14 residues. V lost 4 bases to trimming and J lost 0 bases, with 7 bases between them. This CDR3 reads CASSREGSYNEQFF. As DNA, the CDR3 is TGCGCCAGCAGCCGAGAGGGCTCCTACAATGAGCAGTTCTTC.